The 26 T cell receptor beta chains given below trace back to one sample, sequenced in a study of CD8+CD57+ T cells in acquired aplastic anemia. Those patients picked for sequencing had displayed CD8+CD57+ cell expansion on flow cytometry. CDR3 and TCR beta VDJ profiling relied on a genomic DNA template. TCRdb reanalysed the reads using MiXCR and keeps one entry per CDR3 protein. This sample has about 120,000 distinct CDR3 sequences, with 45% to 60% found just once. What was sequenced was sorted CD4+, CD8+, or CD8+CD57+ T cells (not recorded which) from PBMCs. All receptors derive from a human donor with aplastic anemia.

This clonotype was recorded at least ten times. This chain uses TRBV28 with TRBJ2-7; TRBD1 is a possible D gene (5 bases). Germline V gene sequence: CDR1 MDHEN, CDR2 SYDVKM. The CDR3 has 13 residues. Trimming pared 2 bases from V and 7 bases from J, leaving 12 bases between. CDR3 region: CASSLSQGWEQYF. In DNA form, the CDR3 reads TGTGCCAGCAGTTTAAGTCAGGGCTGGGAGCAGTACTTC.

For the CDR3, the DNA is TGTGCCAGCAGCTTAGTGGCGGGGGGGCCCAATGAGCAGTTCTTC. Its protein is CASSLVAGGPNEQFF. This chain uses TRBV11-1 with TRBJ2-1; 9 bases match TRBD2. CDR1 and CDR2 from the germline V gene are SGHAT and FQDESV (reference sequence). Trimming removed 1 base from V and 6 bases from J; junction bases left unmatched: 4. This CDR3 region has 15 residues.

This clonotype was detected a few times. The chain carries TRBV24-1 and TRBJ2-7; the D call may be TRBD1 or TRBD2 (5 bases each). The CDR3 totals 15 residues. Germline assignment: CDR1 KGHDR and CDR2 SFDVKD. V gave up 4 bases and J gave up 2 bases, with 14 bases separating them. The CDR3 reads CATSEGRTYPYEQYF. The DNA of the CDR3 is TGTGCCACCAGTGAGGGACGGACGTACCCCTACGAGCAGTACTTC.

V usage is TRBV19 and J usage is TRBJ1-1; the D gene is possibly TRBD1 (5 bases). The V end lost 1 base, the J end lost 9 bases, and 12 bases lay between the germline ends. Germline values: CDR1 LNHDA, CDR2 SQIVND (reference sequence). The CDR3 is made up of 13 amino acids. The CDR3 region is CASSIVGGKKAFF. The CDR3 DNA is TGTGCCAGTAGTATAGTCGGGGGAAAGAAAGCTTTCTTT.

V is TRBV24-1 and J is TRBJ2-6, with D tentatively TRBD1 (5 bases). Per the germline V gene, CDR1 is KGHDR and CDR2 is SFDVKD. The CDR3 contains 16 residues. V dropped 6 bases and J dropped 0 bases, with 11 bases sitting between them. The CDR3 sequence: CATSLGPVSGANVLTF. CDR3 bases: TGTGCCACCAGTTTGGGGCCGGTCTCTGGGGCCAACGTCCTGACTTTC.

The chain is built from TRBV7-6 and TRBJ2-1; D is perhaps TRBD2 (5 bases). From germline, CDR1 is SGHVS and CDR2 FNYEAQ. The CDR3 runs to 13 residues. The ends were cut back, 5 bases at V and 4 bases at J, with 9 bases in the middle. CDR3 coding DNA: TGTGCCAGCAGCCCTCCGGGATACAATGAGCAGTTCTTC. Translating it yields CASSPPGYNEQFF.

This clonotype was picked up many times. V and J are TRBV6-7 and TRBJ2-7, with 9 bases fitting TRBD1. TRBV6-7 is treated as an ORF (open reading frame) with a function not yet certain. The CDR3 loop spans 17 amino acids. V trimming: 0 bases; J trimming: 3 bases; junction bases outside the gene matches: 9. The CDR3 sequence is CASSYSPPGQGHYEQYF. As DNA, the CDR3 is TGTGCCAGCAGTTACTCGCCCCCGGGACAGGGCCACTACGAGCAGTACTTC.

This clonotype was observed at least ten times. The genes are TRBV7-2 and TRBJ1-2; D is perhaps TRBD1 (5 bases). This CDR3 has 14 residues. Looked up from germline, CDR1 is SGHTA and CDR2 is FQGNSA. The V gene lost 5 bases and the J gene lost 5 bases, with 15 bases spanning the gap. CDR3 sequence (DNA): TGTGCCAGCAGCGGAGTGGGGGTCCTTTATGGCTACACCTTC. This encodes CASSGVGVLYGYTF.

V gene TRBV15 combines with J gene TRBJ1-1, with D unresolved. Trimming left V 0 bases short and J 3 bases short, with 8 bases between. CDR3 length: 14 residues. Germline V gives CDR1 LNHNV, CDR2 YYDKDF (reference sequence). The CDR3 loop reads CATSRDLEDTEAFF. The CDR3 DNA follows: TGTGCCACCAGCAGAGATCTGGAGGACACTGAAGCTTTCTTT. The entire variable domain, with the rest obtained from reference TRBV15 and TRBJ1-1, is as follows: DAMVIQNPRYQVTQFGKPVTLSCSQTLNHNVMYWYQQKSSQAPKLLFHYYDKDFNNEADTPDNFQSRRPNTSFCFLDIRSPGLGDTAMYLCATSRDLEDTEAFFGQGTRLTVV.

This clonotype was seen a few times. The chain is built from TRBV2 and TRBJ2-7; a weak D match, TRBD2 (7 bases). With 8 bases removed from V and 3 bases from J, the gap between germline ends came to 14 bases. Germline CDR1 and CDR2: SNHLY and FYNNEI. The CDR3 has 13 residues. This CDR3 reads CASGRAGDYEQYF. CDR3 bases: TGTGCCAGCGGGAGGGCAGGGGACTACGAGCAGTACTTC.

In regard to this clonotype: Because the CDR3's place on the DNA is in doubt, the DNA is left out and the CDR3 is given as listed by TCRdb. V is TRBV10-3 and J is TRBJ1-1; TRBD1, the table's D call, lacks a check against the DNA. Germline V gives CDR1 ENHRY, CDR2 SYGVKD. Inclusive of both ends, the CDR3 amounts to 14 amino acids. CDR3 sequence reads: CAISDFGPGTEAFF.

The J gene is TRBJ1-2, the V gene TRBV7-2, with D perhaps TRBD1 (5 bases). CDR1 and CDR2 from the germline V gene are SGHTA and FQGNSA. This CDR3 has 13 amino acids. V was clipped by 5 bases and J by 3 bases, with 10 bases between them. The CDR3: CASSTRDDYGYTF. CDR3 coding DNA: TGTGCCAGCAGCACTAGGGACGACTATGGCTACACCTTC.

J is TRBJ2-7 and V is TRBV10-3; 8 nucleotides line up with TRBD2. V lost 7 bases and J lost 6; bases outside the gene matches: 20. CDR1 and CDR2 from the germline V gene are ENHRY and SYGVKD. CDR3 length equals 17 residues. This CDR3 is CAITSGATSGARGEQYF. CDR3 sequence (DNA): TGTGCCATCACTTCTGGGGCCACTAGCGGAGCCCGAGGCGAGCAGTACTTC.

The chain recombines TRBV2 with TRBJ2-7; D gene ambiguous. In germline, CDR1 is SNHLY, CDR2 FYNNEI. The CDR3 totals 16 residues. Trimming left V 4 bases short and J 1 base short, with 17 bases between. The CDR3, as DNA: TGTGCCAGCAGTGGGAGCAGTTCGGAAGGATCCTACGAGCAGTACTTC. Protein: CASSGSSSEGSYEQYF.

The table lists this clonotype with a few counts. This chain joins TRBV5-1 and TRBJ2-2; 7 positions match TRBD1. Germline-derived CDR1 and CDR2 are SGHRS and YFSETQ. This CDR3 comprises 17 residues. J lost 5 bases, V lost 1 base, and 11 bases had no gene match. CDR3 DNA: TGCGCCAGCAGCTTGTCCCCGGTAGGACAGGCAACCGGGGAGCTGTTTTTT. The encoded protein is CASSLSPVGQATGELFF.

Comments on this clonotype: One end of the junction fails to match germline, which may point to a read error. This sequence joins TRBV19 and TRBJ2-2, with TRBD1 matching over 10 bases. Germline values: CDR1 LNHDA, CDR2 SQIVND (reference sequence). The CDR3 length is 11 residues. DNA for the CDR3: TGCGGGACAGGGGTGACCGGGGAGCTGTTTTTT. It is translated as CGTGVTGELFF.

V and J are TRBV15 and TRBJ1-4, with D hard to call. The CDR3 totals 14 residues. Trimming shortened V by 3 bases and J by 8 bases, and 13 bases separated the two germline ends. CDR1 and CDR2 (germline): LNHNV, YYDKDF (reference sequence). The CDR3 protein is CATSRVAGKEKLFF. The CDR3, as DNA: TGTGCCACCAGCAGGGTAGCGGGAAAAGAAAAACTGTTTTTT.

The chain uses TRBV30 and TRBJ2-5; TRBD2 matches 13 bases. The CDR3 spans 14 residues. The V and J ends lost 4 bases and 4 bases, in that order; junction bases with no gene match: 3. Germline-derived CDR1 and CDR2 are GTSNPN and SVGIG (reference sequence). Here the CDR3 reads CAWTRLAGGETQYF. The CDR3 coding sequence is TGTGCCTGGACGCGACTAGCGGGAGGAGAGACCCAGTACTTC.

J is TRBJ2-7 and V is TRBV5-1; no definite D call. The J call may be faulty, since TRBJ2-5 better matches the DNA end. The CDR3 loop spans 13 amino acids. Germline V gene data show CDR1 as SGHRS and CDR2 as YFSETQ. Here the CDR3 reads CASSQGYQETQYF. The CDR3, as DNA: TGCGCCAGCAGCCAAGGTTACCAAGAGACCCAGTACTTC.

V gene TRBV6-2 or TRBV6-3 combines with J gene TRBJ2-1; tentative D call: TRBD2 (6 bases). The V gene lost 0 bases and the J gene lost 6 bases, with 12 bases spanning the gap. CDR3 length: 15 residues. Germline loops: CDR1 MNHEY, CDR2 SVGEGT. The chain's CDR3 is CASSYSRAGGNEQFF. The CDR3 DNA is TGTGCCAGCAGTTACTCGCGCGCCGGGGGCAATGAGCAGTTCTTC.

This clonotype was seen ten or more times. The genes are TRBV2 and TRBJ2-3; 9 nucleotides match TRBD1. Germline CDR1 is SNHLY and CDR2 is FYNNEI. The CDR3 runs to 13 residues. V dropped 7 bases and J dropped 4; count of bases not matched to a gene: 3. CDR3 nucleotide sequence: TGTGCCAGCATGGGACAGGGCCCAGATACGCAGTATTTT. It yields the protein CASMGQGPDTQYF.

The chain is built from TRBV2 and TRBJ2-1, with D possibly TRBD2 on 6 matching bases. Trimming cost V 6 bases and J 0 bases, with 12 bases left between them. Germline V gene sequence: CDR1 SNHLY, CDR2 FYNNEI. This CDR3 region has 15 residues. The CDR3 nucleotides are TGTGCCAGCAGGTACGGGAGAAGCTCCTACAATGAGCAGTTCTTC. Translation: CASRYGRSSYNEQFF.

This chain's CDR3 is CASSYLDTEAFF. The DNA for the CDR3 is TGTGCCAGCAGTTACTTGGACACTGAAGCTTTCTTT. The chain links TRBV6-2 or TRBV6-3 to TRBJ1-1; D gene uncertain. The CDR3 spans 12 residues. V was shortened by 1 base and J by 3 bases, with 3 bases between the two germline ends. In germline, CDR1 is MNHEY, CDR2 SVGEGT.

This rearrangement joins TRBV7-6 to TRBJ1-5; tentatively, D is TRBD1 (5 bases). The germline V gene encodes CDR1 SGHVS and CDR2 FNYEAQ. Between the trimmed V and J ends, which lost 1 base and 9 bases, there was a span of 10 bases. There are 13 residues in the CDR3. CDR3 sequence: CASSLDRTRPQHF. CDR3 nucleotides: TGTGCCAGCAGCTTAGACAGGACTCGGCCCCAGCATTTT.

The genes are TRBV24-1 and TRBJ2-3; D is unresolved. Germline V gives CDR1 KGHDR, CDR2 SFDVKD. The V gene lost 1 base and the J gene lost 3 bases, with 7 bases spanning the gap. The CDR3 length is 14 residues. The CDR3 sequence is CATSDLQNTDTQYF. The CDR3 DNA reads TGTGCCACCAGTGATTTACAGAATACAGATACGCAGTATTTT.

This rearrangement joins TRBV4-2 to TRBJ1-2, with a possible D match to TRBD1 (6 bases). The CDR3 has 17 amino acids. In germline, CDR1 is LGHNA, CDR2 YNFKEQ. V dropped 0 bases and J dropped 5 bases, with 19 bases sitting between them. DNA for the CDR3: TGTGCCAGCAGCCAAGATTCACAGGGCAGGTGGTATTATGGCTACACCTTC. This encodes CASSQDSQGRWYYGYTF.